A selection of T cell receptor beta chains follows, all from one sample in a study of cytomegalovirus exposure and HLA in healthy donors. Generated by immunoSEQ multiplex PCR, the TCRdb table keeps only in-frame clones and is missing some. This table holds more than 150,000 clones, over 70% found once. The material sequenced was PBMCs. The receptor set was obtained from a woman aged 18-29 years in good health and CMV-seronegative. The CDR3 runs from the conserved cysteine through the conserved F or W. Fields, in order: D gene, clone size, V gene, J gene, CDR3 DNA, CDR3 protein. A D gene is named only where the DNA matches it firmly. Size is omitted from some rows. Given values are once, few, many or a class for expanded clones.

d_gene: NA
abundance: once
v_gene: TRBV7-6
j_gene: TRBJ2-5
CDR3nt: TGTGCCAGCAGCTTCGAGGGGGGGCGCGAGACCCAGTACTTC
CDR3aa: CASSFEGGRETQYF

d_gene: NA
abundance: NA
v_gene: TRBV9
j_gene: TRBJ1-2
CDR3nt: TGTGCCAGCTCCCGGGAGTACTATGGCTACACCTTC
CDR3aa: CASSREYYGYTF

d_gene: TRBD1
abundance: NA
v_gene: TRBV11-3
j_gene: TRBJ2-2
CDR3nt: TGTGCCAGCAGCCCGCGGACAGGGCATACCGGGGAGCTGTTTTTT
CDR3aa: CASSPRTGHTGELFF

d_gene: NA
abundance: NA
v_gene: TRBV11-3
j_gene: TRBJ2-1
CDR3nt: TGTGCCAGCAGCTTAGCTGAGGGCTCCTACAATGAGCAGTTCTTC
CDR3aa: CASSLAEGSYNEQFF

d_gene: NA
abundance: NA
v_gene: TRBV7-8
j_gene: TRBJ1-1
CDR3nt: TGTGCCAGCAGCCCTGACTATTTAGGCACTGAAGCTTTCTTT
CDR3aa: CASSPDYLGTEAFF

d_gene: NA
abundance: once
v_gene: TRBV10-1
j_gene: TRBJ2-1
CDR3nt: TGCGCCAGCAGTGAAGGGGGGGTGAGGAATGAGCAGTTCTTC
CDR3aa: CASSEGGVRNEQFF

d_gene: NA
abundance: few
v_gene: TRBV5-8
j_gene: TRBJ2-1
CDR3nt: TGTGCCAGCAGCTTGCGGGGCTCCTACAATGAGCAGTTCTTC
CDR3aa: CASSLRGSYNEQFF

d_gene: TRBD2
abundance: NA
v_gene: TRBV2
j_gene: TRBJ2-3
CDR3nt: TGTGCCAGCGGGCGGGGGGGGAACACAGATACGCAGTATTTT
CDR3aa: CASGRGGNTDTQYF

d_gene: NA
abundance: NA
v_gene: TRBV29-1
j_gene: TRBJ1-2
CDR3nt: TGCAGCGTTGAGAGGGGAGGGACTGCTGGCTACACCTTC
CDR3aa: CSVERGGTAGYTF

d_gene: NA
abundance: NA
v_gene: TRBV21-1
j_gene: TRBJ1-6
CDR3nt: TGTGCCAGCAGCAGACCAAGGGGGAAATATTCACCCCTCCACTTT
CDR3aa: CASSRPRGKYSPLHF

d_gene: NA
abundance: once
v_gene: TRBV11-2
j_gene: TRBJ1-3
CDR3nt: TGTGCCAGCAGCACTGGGGGCAGAAGACCCTCTGGAAACACCATATATTTT
CDR3aa: CASSTGGRRPSGNTIYF

d_gene: TRBD1
abundance: few
v_gene: TRBV6-4
j_gene: TRBJ2-6
CDR3nt: TGTGCCAGCAGTGACTCGGGACAGGATAGCTCTGGGGCCAACGTCCTGACTTTC
CDR3aa: CASSDSGQDSSGANVLTF

d_gene: TRBD1
abundance: NA
v_gene: TRBV5-1
j_gene: TRBJ1-6
CDR3nt: TGCGCCAGCAGCACCCAGGGACAGGGGGATTCACCCCTCCACTTT
CDR3aa: CASSTQGQGDSPLHF

d_gene: NA
abundance: NA
v_gene: TRBV7-3
j_gene: TRBJ2-5
CDR3nt: TGTGCCAGCAGCTTAACGCAGGGGAGCGAGACCCAGTACTTC
CDR3aa: CASSLTQGSETQYF

d_gene: NA
abundance: NA
v_gene: TRBV19
j_gene: TRBJ2-5
CDR3nt: TGTGCCAGTAGTATAGCGGGGACAAGACAAGAGACCCAGTACTTC
CDR3aa: CASSIAGTRQETQYF

d_gene: NA
abundance: NA
v_gene: TRBV18
j_gene: TRBJ1-2
CDR3nt: TGTGCCAGCTCACAGAGCTTACAGGTCGAAGATGGCTACACCTTC
CDR3aa: CASSQSLQVEDGYTF

d_gene: NA
abundance: NA
v_gene: TRBV2
j_gene: TRBJ1-2
CDR3nt: TGTGCCAGCAGTGCTAGCTTTGGGACTGGCTATGGCTACACCTTC
CDR3aa: CASSASFGTGYGYTF

d_gene: NA
abundance: NA
v_gene: TRBV6-6
j_gene: TRBJ2-7
CDR3nt: TGTGCCATCTCTGCGGGTGGTTTCGCGTACGAGCAGTACTTC
CDR3aa: CAISAGGFAYEQYF

d_gene: NA
abundance: NA
v_gene: TRBV15
j_gene: TRBJ1-6
CDR3nt: TGTGCCACCAGCAGAGACCTGGGGCCTAGTAATTCACCCCTCCACTTT
CDR3aa: CATSRDLGPSNSPLHF

d_gene: TRBD2
abundance: NA
v_gene: TRBV5-1
j_gene: TRBJ2-3
CDR3nt: TGCGCCAGCAGATATTTAGCGGGGGGTACAGATACGCAGTATTTT
CDR3aa: CASRYLAGGTDTQYF

d_gene: NA
abundance: NA
v_gene: TRBV6-5
j_gene: TRBJ2-1
CDR3nt: TGTGCCAGCAGTTACTCGAGAGCTCAGGACAATGAGCAGTTCTTC
CDR3aa: CASSYSRAQDNEQFF

d_gene: NA
abundance: NA
v_gene: TRBV6-5
j_gene: TRBJ1-6
CDR3nt: TGTGCCAGCAGGCCGGGAATTCACCCTTCACCCCTCCACTTT
CDR3aa: CASRPGIHPSPLHF

d_gene: NA
abundance: NA
v_gene: TRBV10-3
j_gene: TRBJ2-3
CDR3nt: TGTGCCATCAGTGACGGGGGGCCAGATACGCAGTATTTT
CDR3aa: CAISDGGPDTQYF

d_gene: TRBD2
abundance: few
v_gene: TRBV5-1
j_gene: TRBJ2-1
CDR3nt: TGCGCCAGCAGCTCCGGACTAGCGGGCCACAATGAGCAGTTCTTC
CDR3aa: CASSSGLAGHNEQFF

d_gene: NA
abundance: NA
v_gene: TRBV30
j_gene: TRBJ1-1
CDR3nt: TGTGCCTGGGTACGACAGAACACTGAAGCTTTCTTT
CDR3aa: CAWVRQNTEAFF

d_gene: TRBD2
abundance: NA
v_gene: TRBV28
j_gene: TRBJ2-5
CDR3nt: TGTGCCAGCAGATCGGGGGGACTGGAGACCCAGTACTTC
CDR3aa: CASRSGGLETQYF

d_gene: NA
abundance: NA
v_gene: TRBV28
j_gene: TRBJ2-7
CDR3nt: TGTGCCATCTCGGACAGTTTGTACGAGCAGTACTTC
CDR3aa: CAISDSLYEQYF